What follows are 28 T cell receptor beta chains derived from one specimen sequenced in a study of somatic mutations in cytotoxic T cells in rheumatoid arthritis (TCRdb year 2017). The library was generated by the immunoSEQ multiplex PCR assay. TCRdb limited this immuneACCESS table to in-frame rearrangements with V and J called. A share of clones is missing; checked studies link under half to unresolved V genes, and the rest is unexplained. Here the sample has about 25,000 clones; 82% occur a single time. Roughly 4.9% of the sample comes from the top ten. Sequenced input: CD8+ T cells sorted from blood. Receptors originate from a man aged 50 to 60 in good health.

CDR3 in amino acids: CASSLEHSLRDEQFF. The CDR3, as DNA: TGTGCCAGCAGCTTAGAGCACTCACTCCGGGATGAGCAGTTCTTC. The J gene is TRBJ2-1, the V gene TRBV7-8, with D uncertain. This CDR3 has 15 residues. Trimming took 1 base from V and 8 from J, leaving 15 bases between them. Germline values: CDR1 SGHVS, CDR2 FQNEAQ.

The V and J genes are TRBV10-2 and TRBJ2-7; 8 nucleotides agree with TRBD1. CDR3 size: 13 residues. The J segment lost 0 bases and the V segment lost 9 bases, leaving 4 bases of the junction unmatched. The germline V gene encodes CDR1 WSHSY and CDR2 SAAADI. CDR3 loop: CASRDRSSYEQYF. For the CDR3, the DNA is TGCGCCAGTAGGGACAGGTCCTCCTACGAGCAGTACTTC.

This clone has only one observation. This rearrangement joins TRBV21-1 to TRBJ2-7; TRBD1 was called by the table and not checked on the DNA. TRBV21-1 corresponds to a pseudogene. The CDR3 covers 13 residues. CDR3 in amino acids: CASPDRSSYEQYF. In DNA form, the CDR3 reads TGTGCCAGCCCGGACAGGAGCTCCTACGAGCAGTACTTC.

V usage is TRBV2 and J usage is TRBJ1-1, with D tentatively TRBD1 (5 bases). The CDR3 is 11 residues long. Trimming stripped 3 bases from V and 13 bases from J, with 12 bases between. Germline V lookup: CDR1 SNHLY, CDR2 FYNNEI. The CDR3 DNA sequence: TGTGCCAGCAGTGATTACCAGGGACTTTTCTTT. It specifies CASSDYQGLFF.

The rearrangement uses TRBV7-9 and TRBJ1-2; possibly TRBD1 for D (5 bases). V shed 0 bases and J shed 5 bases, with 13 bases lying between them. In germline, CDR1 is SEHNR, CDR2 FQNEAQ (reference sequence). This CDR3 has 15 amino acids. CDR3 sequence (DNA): TGTGCCAGCAGCTTAGCGGTTACGACAGCTTATGGCTACACCTTC. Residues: CASSLAVTTAYGYTF.

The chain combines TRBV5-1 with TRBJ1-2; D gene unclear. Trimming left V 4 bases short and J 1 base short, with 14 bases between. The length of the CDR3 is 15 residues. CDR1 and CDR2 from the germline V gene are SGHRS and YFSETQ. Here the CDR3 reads CASSPLDGVNYGYTF. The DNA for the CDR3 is TGCGCCAGCAGCCCCCTGGACGGGGTTAACTATGGCTACACCTTC. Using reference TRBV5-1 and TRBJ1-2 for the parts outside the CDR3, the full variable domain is KAGVTQTPRYLIKTRGQQVTLSCSPISGHRSVSWYQQTPGQGLQFLFEYFSETQRNKGNFPGRFSGRQFSNSRSEMNVSTLELGDSALYLCASSPLDGVNYGYTFGSGTRLTVV.

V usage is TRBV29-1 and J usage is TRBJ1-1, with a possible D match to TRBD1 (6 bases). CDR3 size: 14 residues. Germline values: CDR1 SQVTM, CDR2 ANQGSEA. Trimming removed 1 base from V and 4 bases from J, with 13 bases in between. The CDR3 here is CSVEGDGRGTEAFF. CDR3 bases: TGCAGCGTTGAAGGGGATGGCAGGGGCACTGAAGCTTTCTTT.

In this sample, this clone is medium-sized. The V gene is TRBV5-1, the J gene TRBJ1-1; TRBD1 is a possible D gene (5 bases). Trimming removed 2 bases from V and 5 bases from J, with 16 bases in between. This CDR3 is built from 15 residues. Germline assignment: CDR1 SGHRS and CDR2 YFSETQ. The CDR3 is CASSLGTGVWTEAFF. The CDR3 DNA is TGCGCCAGCAGCTTAGGCACGGGGGTATGGACTGAAGCTTTCTTT. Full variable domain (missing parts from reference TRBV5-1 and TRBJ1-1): KAGVTQTPRYLIKTRGQQVTLSCSPISGHRSVSWYQQTPGQGLQFLFEYFSETQRNKGNFPGRFSGRQFSNSRSEMNVSTLELGDSALYLCASSLGTGVWTEAFFGQGTRLTVV.

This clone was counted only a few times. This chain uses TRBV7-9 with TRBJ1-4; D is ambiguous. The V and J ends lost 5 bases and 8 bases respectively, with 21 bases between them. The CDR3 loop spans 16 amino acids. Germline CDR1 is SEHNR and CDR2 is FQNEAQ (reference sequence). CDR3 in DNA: TGTGCCAGCAGCCTGAAGGTGGCTTCTCTGGGGGAAAAACTGTTTTTT. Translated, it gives CASSLKVASLGEKLFF.

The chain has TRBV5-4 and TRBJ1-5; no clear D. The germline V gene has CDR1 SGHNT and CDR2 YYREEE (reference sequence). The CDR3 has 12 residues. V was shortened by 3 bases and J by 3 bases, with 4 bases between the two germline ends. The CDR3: CASSYYNQPQHF. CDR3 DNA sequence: TGTGCCAGCAGCTATTACAATCAGCCCCAGCATTTT.

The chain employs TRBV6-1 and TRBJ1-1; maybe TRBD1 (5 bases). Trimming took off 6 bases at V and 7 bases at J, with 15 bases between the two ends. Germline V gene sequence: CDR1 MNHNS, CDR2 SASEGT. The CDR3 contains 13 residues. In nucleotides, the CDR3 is TGTGCCAGCAGGAAGACAGTAGAACGTGAAGCTTTCTTT. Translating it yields CASRKTVEREAFF.

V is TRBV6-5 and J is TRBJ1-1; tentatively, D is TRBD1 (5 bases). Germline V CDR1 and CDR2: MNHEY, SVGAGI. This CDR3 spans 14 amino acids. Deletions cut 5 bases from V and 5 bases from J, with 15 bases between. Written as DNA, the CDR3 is TGTGCCAGCAGTCCCCCCCCGGGGGGAACTGAAGCTTTCTTT. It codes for CASSPPPGGTEAFF.

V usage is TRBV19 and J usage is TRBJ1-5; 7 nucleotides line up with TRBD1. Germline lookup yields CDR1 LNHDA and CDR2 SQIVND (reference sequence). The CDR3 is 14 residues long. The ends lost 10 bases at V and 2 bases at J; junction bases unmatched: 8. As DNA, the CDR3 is TGTGCCATACAGAGGGGGCTCCGCAATCAGCCCCAGCATTTT. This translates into CAIQRGLRNQPQHF.

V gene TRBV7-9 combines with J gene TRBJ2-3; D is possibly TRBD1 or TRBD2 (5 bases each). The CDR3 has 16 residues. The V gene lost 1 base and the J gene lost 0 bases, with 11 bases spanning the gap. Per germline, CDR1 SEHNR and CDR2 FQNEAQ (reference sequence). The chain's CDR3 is CASSLGGVTSTDTQYF. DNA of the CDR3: TGTGCCAGCAGCTTAGGAGGGGTCACTAGCACAGATACGCAGTATTTT.

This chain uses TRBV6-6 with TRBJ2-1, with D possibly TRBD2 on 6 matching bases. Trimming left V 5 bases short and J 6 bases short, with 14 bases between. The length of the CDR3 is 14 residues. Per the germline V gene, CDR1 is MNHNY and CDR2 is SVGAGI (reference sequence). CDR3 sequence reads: CASSNRDFLNEQFF. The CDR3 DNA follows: TGTGCCAGCAGTAACCGGGACTTCCTCAATGAGCAGTTCTTC.

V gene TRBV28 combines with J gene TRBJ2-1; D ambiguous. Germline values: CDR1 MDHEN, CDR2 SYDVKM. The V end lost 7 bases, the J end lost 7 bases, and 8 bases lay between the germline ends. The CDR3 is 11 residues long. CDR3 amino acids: CASNLSNEQFF. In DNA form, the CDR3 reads TGTGCCAGCAACCTATCTAATGAGCAGTTCTTC.

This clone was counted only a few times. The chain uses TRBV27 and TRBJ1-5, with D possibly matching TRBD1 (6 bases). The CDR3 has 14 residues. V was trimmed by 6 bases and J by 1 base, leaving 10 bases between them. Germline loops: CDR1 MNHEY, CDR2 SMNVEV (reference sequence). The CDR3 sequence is CASRPGQSNQPQHF. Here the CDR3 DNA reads TGTGCCAGCAGGCCGGGACAAAGCAATCAGCCCCAGCATTTT.

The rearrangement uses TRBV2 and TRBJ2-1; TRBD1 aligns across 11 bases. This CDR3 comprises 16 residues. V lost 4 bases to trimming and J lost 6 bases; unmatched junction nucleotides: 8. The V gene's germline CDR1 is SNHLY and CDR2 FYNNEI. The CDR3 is CASSGFWTGGPNEQFF. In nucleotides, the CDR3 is TGTGCCAGCAGTGGCTTTTGGACAGGGGGCCCCAATGAGCAGTTCTTC.

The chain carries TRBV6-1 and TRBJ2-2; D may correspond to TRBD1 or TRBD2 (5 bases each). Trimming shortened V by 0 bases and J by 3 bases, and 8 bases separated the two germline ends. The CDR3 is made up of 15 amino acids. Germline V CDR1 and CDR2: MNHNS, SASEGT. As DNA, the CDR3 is TGTGCCAGCAGTGAAGCGGGGGTCCACACCGGGGAGCTGTTTTTT. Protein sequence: CASSEAGVHTGELFF.

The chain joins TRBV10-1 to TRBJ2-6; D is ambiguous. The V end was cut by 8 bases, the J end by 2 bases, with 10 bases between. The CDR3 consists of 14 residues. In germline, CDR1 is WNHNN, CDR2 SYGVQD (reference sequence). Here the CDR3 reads CASSDSAGANVLTF. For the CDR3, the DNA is TGCGCCAGCTCCGACTCAGCTGGGGCCAACGTCCTGACTTTC.

CDR3 bases: TGCGCCAGCAGCCAATTCCAGGGGGCAGGGGAGCAGTACTTC. Translating it yields CASSQFQGAGEQYF. The chain is built from TRBV4-1 and TRBJ2-7, with TRBD1 matching 8 bases. This CDR3 has 14 amino acids. Germline V gene data show CDR1 as MGHRA and CDR2 as YSYEKL. Trimming cost V 2 bases and J 7 bases; bases outside gene matches: 7.

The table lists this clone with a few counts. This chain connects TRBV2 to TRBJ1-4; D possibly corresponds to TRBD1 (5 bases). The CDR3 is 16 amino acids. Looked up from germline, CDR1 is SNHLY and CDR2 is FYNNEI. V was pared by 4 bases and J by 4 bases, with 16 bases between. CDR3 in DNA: TGTGCCAGCAGTGTCAAGCCCGGGGCCCTTAATGAAAAACTGTTTTTT. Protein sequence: CASSVKPGALNEKLFF.

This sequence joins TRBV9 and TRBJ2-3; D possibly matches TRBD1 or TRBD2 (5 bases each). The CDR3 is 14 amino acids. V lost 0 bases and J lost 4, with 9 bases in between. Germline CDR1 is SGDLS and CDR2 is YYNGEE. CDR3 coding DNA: TGTGCCAGCAGCGTAGTGGGACCATCAGATACGCAGTATTTT. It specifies CASSVVGPSDTQYF.

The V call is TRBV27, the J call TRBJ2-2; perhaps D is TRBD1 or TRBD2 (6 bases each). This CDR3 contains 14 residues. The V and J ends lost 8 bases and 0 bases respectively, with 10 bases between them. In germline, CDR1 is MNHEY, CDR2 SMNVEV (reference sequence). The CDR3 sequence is CASRRGANTGELFF. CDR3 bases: TGTGCCAGCCGAAGGGGGGCGAACACCGGGGAGCTGTTTTTT.

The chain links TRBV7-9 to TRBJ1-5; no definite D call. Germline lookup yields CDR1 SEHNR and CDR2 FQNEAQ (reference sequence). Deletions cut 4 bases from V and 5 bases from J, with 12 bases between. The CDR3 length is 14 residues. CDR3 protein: CASSSARFDQPQHF. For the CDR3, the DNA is TGTGCCAGCAGCTCCGCGCGATTCGATCAGCCCCAGCATTTT.

The CDR3 coding sequence is TGTGCCAGCAGCGCCGGGACAGATGGAGAGCAGTACTTC. Translating gives CASSAGTDGEQYF. The chain combines TRBV9 with TRBJ2-7, with TRBD1 matching 7 bases. Germline-derived CDR1 and CDR2 are SGDLS and YYNGEE. CDR3 length: 13 amino acids. V lost 3 bases and J lost 7; bases outside the gene matches: 7.

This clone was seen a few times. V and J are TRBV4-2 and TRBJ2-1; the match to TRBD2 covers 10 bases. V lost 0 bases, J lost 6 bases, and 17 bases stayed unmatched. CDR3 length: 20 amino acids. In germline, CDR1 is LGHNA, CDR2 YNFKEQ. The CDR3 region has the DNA TGTGCCAGCAGCCAAGATAATCCAAACGGCCCAGCGGGAGGGGGCAATGAGCAGTTCTTC. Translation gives CASSQDNPNGPAGGGNEQFF.

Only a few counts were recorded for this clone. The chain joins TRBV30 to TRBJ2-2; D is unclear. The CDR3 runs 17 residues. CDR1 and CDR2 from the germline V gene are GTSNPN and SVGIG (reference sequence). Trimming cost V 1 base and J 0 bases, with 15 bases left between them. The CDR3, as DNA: TGTGCCTGGAGTGGAGCTCAGAATTTCGCGAACACCGGGGAGCTGTTTTTT. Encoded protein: CAWSGAQNFANTGELFF.